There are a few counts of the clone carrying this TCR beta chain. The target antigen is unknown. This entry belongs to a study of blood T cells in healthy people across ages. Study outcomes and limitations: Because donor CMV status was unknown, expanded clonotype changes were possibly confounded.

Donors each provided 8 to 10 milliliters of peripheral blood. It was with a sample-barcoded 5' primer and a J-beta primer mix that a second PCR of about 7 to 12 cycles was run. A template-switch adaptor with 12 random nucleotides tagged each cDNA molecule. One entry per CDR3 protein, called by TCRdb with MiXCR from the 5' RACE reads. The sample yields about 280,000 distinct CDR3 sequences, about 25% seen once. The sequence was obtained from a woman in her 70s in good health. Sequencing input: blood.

Written as DNA, the CDR3 is TGTGCCAGCAGTGGAGGGCCCCACGAGCAGTACTTC. Its translation is CASSGGPHEQYF. This chain joins TRBV28 and TRBJ2-7, with D possibly matching TRBD2 (6 bases). The CDR3 spans 12 residues. V lost 5 bases to trimming and J lost 5 bases, with 10 bases between them. The germline V gene encodes CDR1 MDHEN and CDR2 SYDVKM. Combining the CDR3 with reference TRBV28 and TRBJ2-7 gives the whole variable domain DVKVTQSSRYLVKRTGEKVFLECVQDMDHENMFWYRQDPGLGLRLIYFSYDVKMKEKGDIPEGYSVSREKKERFSLILESASTNQTSMYLCASSGGPHEQYFGPGTRLTVT.